Below, 29 T cell receptor beta chains from the same sample are listed, as sequenced in a study of identical twins. A single record per CDR3 protein comes from TCRdb applying MiXCR to the 5' RACE reads. The data contain about 660,000 distinct CDR3 sequences, less than 10% of them singletons. These sequences were also reported in another study, on yellow fever vaccine responses in identical twins.

Sequencing used PBMCs. The receptors were sampled from a woman between 18 and 29 years old in good health.

This clonotype was counted at least ten times. Its ends do not fully match the called genes, so a read error is possible. The chain is built from TRBV7-9 and TRBJ2-7; TRBD1 or TRBD2 may be the D gene (6 bases each). In germline, CDR1 is SEHNR, CDR2 FQNEAQ (reference sequence). The CDR3 length is 14 residues. The CDR3, as DNA: TGTGCCAGCAGTTTAGCCGGAGGGGGCTACGAGCAGTACTTC. This gives the protein CASSLAGGGYEQYF.

This clonotype was seen at least ten times. V is TRBV12-3 or TRBV12-4 and J is TRBJ2-7; 10 positions match TRBD1. V shed 8 bases, J shed 1 base, and the junction held 5 bases outside the gene matches. This CDR3 spans 14 amino acids. The chain's CDR3 is CASSGTGVSYEQYF. The CDR3 DNA reads TGTGCCAGCTCCGGGACAGGGGTATCCTACGAGCAGTACTTC.

The table lists this clonotype with a few counts. The rearrangement uses TRBV6-1 and TRBJ2-2, with D possibly matching TRBD1 (6 bases). CDR3 length equals 17 residues. Germline V CDR1 and CDR2: MNHNS, SASEGT. Trimming removed 7 bases at V and 1 base at J, with 19 bases between. The CDR3 spells CASTTRRRQENTGELFF. The DNA for the CDR3 is TGTGCCAGCACAACACGAAGGAGACAGGAGAACACCGGGGAGCTGTTTTTT.

This clonotype was detected only a few times. The chain couples TRBV6-5 to TRBJ2-1; D may correspond to TRBD1 or TRBD2 (5 bases each). The germline CDR1 and CDR2 sequences are MNHEY and SVGAGI. CDR3 length: 12 residues. Trimming took off 6 bases at V and 8 bases at J, with 11 bases between the two ends. The CDR3 loop reads CASRQAGDEQFF. The CDR3 region has the DNA TGTGCCAGCAGACAGGCGGGTGATGAGCAGTTCTTC.

The chain uses TRBV7-9 and TRBJ2-1, with 7 bases lining up with TRBD1. The V segment lost 7 bases and the J segment 0 bases; nucleotides outside the gene matches: 9. CDR1 is SEHNR and CDR2 is FQNEAQ in the germline V gene (reference sequence). The CDR3 has 16 residues. CDR3 loop: CASTSGQTLSYNEQFF. The CDR3, as DNA: TGTGCCAGCACCTCGGGACAGACGCTCTCCTACAATGAGCAGTTCTTC.

The rearrangement links TRBV24-1 to TRBJ2-2; a weak D match, TRBD1 (6 bases). The CDR3 has 18 amino acids. Trimming pared 4 bases from V and 0 bases from J, leaving 17 bases between. CDR1 is KGHDR and CDR2 is SFDVKD in the germline V gene. CDR3 residues: CATSEFPRGIANTGELFF. The DNA for the CDR3 is TGTGCCACCAGTGAATTCCCCAGGGGTATCGCGAACACCGGGGAGCTGTTTTTT.

Only a few counts were recorded for this clonotype. The V and J genes are TRBV6-1 and TRBJ2-1, with 13 bases that match TRBD2. This CDR3 is 18 amino acids long. CDR1 and CDR2 from the germline V gene are MNHNS and SASEGT. V trimming: 6 bases; J trimming: 2 bases; junction bases outside the gene matches: 10. The CDR3 DNA is TGTGCCAGCAGCCGGACTAGCGGGGGCCCCACCCCCTACAATGAGCAGTTCTTC. This gives the protein CASSRTSGGPTPYNEQFF.

This chain connects TRBV4-1 to TRBJ2-4, with TRBD1 matching over 8 bases. This CDR3 has 13 residues. V shed 4 bases and J 11 bases; nucleotides not matched to a gene: 7. The germline gives CDR1 MGHRA, CDR2 YSYEKL. The CDR3 bases are TGCGCCAGCAGCCCGCAGACAGGGGTCTTTCAGTACTTC. Its protein is CASSPQTGVFQYF.

This clonotype was detected a few times. This chain connects TRBV7-9 to TRBJ1-2, with 7 nucleotides matching TRBD1. After removal of 1 base from V and 8 bases from J, the junction contained 10 bases not matched to a gene. CDR1 SEHNR and CDR2 FQNEAQ come from the germline V gene (reference sequence). The CDR3 spans 15 residues. In nucleotides, the CDR3 is TGTGCCAGCAGCTTAGAGGACAGGCGGGCGTGGGGCTACACCTTC. Its translation: CASSLEDRRAWGYTF.

This clonotype has only a few counts. CDR3 nucleotides: TGTGCCAGCAGCGTCCGGGCTACGACGGAGACCCAGTACTTC. This codes for CASSVRATTETQYF. The V gene is TRBV21-1, the J gene TRBJ2-5; the listed D gene, TRBD2, was not tested against the DNA. TRBV21-1 is a documented pseudogene. The CDR3 contains 14 residues.

This clonotype was detected many times. V gene TRBV12-3 or TRBV12-4 combines with J gene TRBJ2-5; D is unresolved. CDR3 length: 11 residues. Trimming pared 8 bases from V and 1 base from J, leaving 5 bases between. CDR3 loop: CASGPQETQYF. The DNA for the CDR3 is TGTGCCAGCGGACCCCAAGAGACCCAGTACTTC.

The chain joins TRBV20-1 to TRBJ2-2; 7 nucleotides line up with TRBD2. J gave up 8 bases and V 4 bases, and 7 bases lay outside the gene matches. The germline V gene encodes CDR1 DFQATT and CDR2 SNEGSKA (reference sequence). This CDR3 comprises 13 residues. CDR3 amino acids: CSAKGTIAGELFF. The CDR3 bases are TGCAGTGCTAAAGGGACTATTGCTGGGGAGCTGTTTTTT.

The CDR3 spells CASSSGLGGNEQFF. Here the CDR3 DNA reads TGTGCCAGCAGTTCAGGACTAGGGGGCAATGAGCAGTTCTTC. The genes are TRBV12-3 or TRBV12-4 and TRBJ2-1; weak D call: TRBD2 (7 bases). The CDR3 is 14 amino acids. V gave up 4 bases and J gave up 6 bases, with 13 bases separating them.

The V gene is TRBV20-1, the J gene TRBJ2-5; the D call may be TRBD1 or TRBD2 (5 bases each). Trimming left V 1 base short and J 9 bases short, with 9 bases between. From germline, CDR1 is DFQATT and CDR2 SNEGSKA (reference sequence). The CDR3 runs to 11 residues. CDR3 DNA sequence: TGCAGTGCTAGAGGGGGGAAGGCCCAGTACTTC. Its protein is CSARGGKAQYF.

A word on this clonotype: With a much larger clone just one base away, this may be a read error. The V and J genes are TRBV28 and TRBJ2-7, with a tentative D call TRBD2 (6 bases). This CDR3 has 12 residues. Trimming took off 4 bases at V and 3 bases at J, with 7 bases between the two ends. Germline CDR1 MDHEN, CDR2 SYDVKM. The CDR3 DNA follows: TGTGCCAGCAGTTGGGGGGTCTACGAGCAGTACTTC. Amino acid sequence: CASSWGVYEQYF.

This clonotype was detected a few times. The chain recombines TRBV6-1 with TRBJ1-3; D not certain. Germline lookup yields CDR1 MNHNS and CDR2 SASEGT. V was trimmed by 5 bases and J by 0 bases, leaving 17 bases between them. The CDR3 extends over 17 amino acids. Here the CDR3 reads CASSLTGLSSSGNTIYF. The CDR3 DNA reads as TGTGCCAGCAGTCTCACCGGACTGTCCAGCTCTGGAAACACCATATATTTT.

V usage is TRBV29-1 and J usage is TRBJ2-7; 8 nucleotides line up with TRBD1. Germline lookup yields CDR1 SQVTM and CDR2 ANQGSEA. The length of the CDR3 is 14 residues. V trimming: 7 bases; J trimming: 1 base; junction bases outside the gene matches: 9. The CDR3 loop reads CSAQQGGGSYEQYF. Written as DNA, the CDR3 is TGCAGCGCTCAACAGGGGGGAGGATCCTACGAGCAGTACTTC.

This clonotype was seen at least ten times. The chain employs TRBV5-6 and TRBJ1-4; a possible D gene is TRBD1 (6 bases). CDR3 length: 15 amino acids. Trimming removed 4 bases from V and 8 bases from J, with 18 bases in between. Germline CDR1 and CDR2: SGHDT and YYEEEE. In DNA form, the CDR3 reads TGTGCCAGCAGCGCACAGGGTGAGTTAGGCGAAAAACTGTTTTTT. Amino acid sequence: CASSAQGELGEKLFF. Together with reference TRBV5-6 and TRBJ1-4, the CDR3 gives the full variable domain: DAGVTQSPTHLIKTRGQQVTLRCSPKSGHDTVSWYQQALGQGPQFIFQYYEEEERQRGNFPDRFSGHQFPNYSSELNVNALLLGDSALYLCASSAQGELGEKLFFGSGTQLSVL.

This clonotype was picked up many times. The chain carries TRBV25-1 and TRBJ1-2; TRBD1 might be the D (5 bases). Trimming pared 5 bases from V and 5 bases from J, leaving 12 bases between. CDR1 and CDR2 from the germline V gene are MGHDK and SYGVNS. CDR3 length: 13 residues. The CDR3 loop is CASSQGTGYGYTF. The CDR3 DNA reads as TGTGCCAGCAGTCAAGGGACGGGGTATGGCTACACCTTC.

This clonotype was detected only a few times. J is TRBJ2-7 and V is TRBV21-1; the D call of TRBD2 is as the table states it, not checked on the DNA. TRBV21-1 is shown as a pseudogene. The CDR3 is 14 amino acids. The CDR3 reads CASSKRAGPYEQYF. CDR3 sequence (DNA): TGTGCCAGCAGCAAGAGAGCAGGGCCGTACGAGCAGTACTTC.

The V gene is TRBV11-1, the J gene TRBJ2-7, with D maybe TRBD1 (6 bases). Between the trimmed V and J ends, which lost 0 bases and 4 bases, there was a span of 22 bases. Germline V lookup: CDR1 SGHAT, CDR2 FQDESV (reference sequence). The length of the CDR3 is 18 residues. The chain's CDR3 is CASSLALLLADRPYEQYF. DNA for the CDR3: TGTGCCAGCAGCTTAGCGCTGTTGCTTGCGGACAGACCGTACGAGCAGTACTTC.

This clonotype was picked up a small number of times. This chain joins TRBV18 and TRBJ2-3; D is possibly TRBD2 (6 bases). CDR1 is KGHSH, CDR2 LQKENI, per germline. This CDR3 is built from 17 residues. Trimming removed 2 bases at V and 3 bases at J, with 18 bases between. Written as DNA, the CDR3 is TGTGCCAGCTCACCAGCTTACGGGGGTAGTACGACAGATACGCAGTATTTT. Protein sequence: CASSPAYGGSTTDTQYF.

This clonotype showed up many times. The rearrangement uses TRBV12-3 or TRBV12-4 and TRBJ2-7; D is unresolved. This CDR3 has 13 residues. Trimming removed 3 bases at V and 4 bases at J, with 10 bases between. CDR3 loop: CASSFPDSYEQYF. Written as DNA, the CDR3 is TGTGCCAGCAGTTTTCCCGACTCTTACGAGCAGTACTTC.

The chain employs TRBV15 and TRBJ2-1, with 13 bases that match TRBD2. With 3 bases clipped from V and 9 bases from J, the junction kept 8 bases outside the gene matches. Germline lookup yields CDR1 LNHNV and CDR2 YYDKDF (reference sequence). This CDR3 comprises 16 residues. The CDR3 spells CATSRELAGGQGEQFF. The CDR3 DNA sequence: TGTGCCACCAGCAGGGAACTAGCGGGGGGGCAGGGTGAGCAGTTCTTC.

The V and J genes are TRBV28 and TRBJ1-1; D might be TRBD1 (6 bases). Trimming removed 3 bases from V and 10 bases from J, with 18 bases in between. The CDR3 totals 14 residues. The V gene's germline CDR1 is MDHEN and CDR2 SYDVKM. CDR3 residues: CASSLGGAKRGAFF. The CDR3, as DNA: TGTGCCAGCAGTTTGGGGGGGGCCAAACGGGGAGCTTTCTTT.

This clonotype occurred a few times. V usage is TRBV5-1 and J usage is TRBJ2-3; D is uncertain. Germline V gene lookup returns CDR1 SGHRS and CDR2 YFSETQ. CDR3 length: 13 residues. V was cut by 0 bases and J by 4 bases, with 6 bases left in between. CDR3 region: CASSLGHSDTQYF. The CDR3 DNA follows: TGCGCCAGCAGCTTGGGGCACTCAGATACGCAGTATTTT.

Many counts were recorded for this clonotype. The V gene is TRBV7-9, the J gene TRBJ2-5; no firm D call. The CDR3 covers 15 residues. V was cut by 3 bases and J by 5 bases, with 16 bases left in between. Per germline, CDR1 SEHNR and CDR2 FQNEAQ (reference sequence). The CDR3 protein is CASSFSTIFMETQYF. CDR3 DNA: TGTGCCAGCAGCTTTTCCACGATCTTTATGGAGACCCAGTACTTC.

The rearrangement links TRBV6-5 to TRBJ2-7, with 9 bases identical to TRBD2. V gave up 3 bases and J gave up 2 bases; unmatched junction bases: 8. The germline V gene encodes CDR1 MNHEY and CDR2 SVGAGI. This CDR3 is built from 16 residues. The CDR3 spells CASSYYSGSRAYEQYF. For the CDR3, the DNA is TGTGCCAGCAGTTATTATAGCGGGAGTCGGGCCTACGAGCAGTACTTC.

This clonotype was observed at least ten times. The chain carries TRBV5-6 and TRBJ1-6; possible D gene TRBD1, 5 bases. Germline V gene sequence: CDR1 SGHDT, CDR2 YYEEEE. Trimming took 0 bases from V and 6 from J, leaving 13 bases between them. The CDR3 is 16 residues long. The CDR3 here is CASSLARSGSNSPLHF. The DNA for the CDR3 is TGTGCCAGCAGCTTGGCTCGGTCAGGGAGTAATTCACCCCTCCACTTT.